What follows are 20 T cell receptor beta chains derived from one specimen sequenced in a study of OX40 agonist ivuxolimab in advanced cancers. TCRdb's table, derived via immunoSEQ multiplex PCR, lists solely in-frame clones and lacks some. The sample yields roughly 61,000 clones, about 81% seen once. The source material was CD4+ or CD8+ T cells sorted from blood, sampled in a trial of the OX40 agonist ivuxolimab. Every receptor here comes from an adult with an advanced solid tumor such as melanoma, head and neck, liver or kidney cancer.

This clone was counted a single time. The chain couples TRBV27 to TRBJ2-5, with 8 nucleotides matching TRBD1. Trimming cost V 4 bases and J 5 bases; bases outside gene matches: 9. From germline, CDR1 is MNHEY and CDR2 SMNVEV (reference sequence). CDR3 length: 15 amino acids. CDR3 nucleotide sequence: TGTGCCAGCAGTTCGTACAGGGGGAGTCGGGAGACCCAGTACTTC. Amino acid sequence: CASSSYRGSRETQYF.

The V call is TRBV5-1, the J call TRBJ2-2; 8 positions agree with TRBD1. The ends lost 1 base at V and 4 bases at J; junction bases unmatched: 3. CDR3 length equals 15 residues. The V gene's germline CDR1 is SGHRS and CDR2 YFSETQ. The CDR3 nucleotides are TGCGCCAGCAGCTTGCAGGGGGCGCGCACCGGGGAGCTGTTTTTT. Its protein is CASSLQGARTGELFF. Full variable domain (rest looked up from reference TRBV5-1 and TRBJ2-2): KAGVTQTPRYLIKTRGQQVTLSCSPISGHRSVSWYQQTPGQGLQFLFEYFSETQRNKGNFPGRFSGRQFSNSRSEMNVSTLELGDSALYLCASSLQGARTGELFFGEGSRLTVL.

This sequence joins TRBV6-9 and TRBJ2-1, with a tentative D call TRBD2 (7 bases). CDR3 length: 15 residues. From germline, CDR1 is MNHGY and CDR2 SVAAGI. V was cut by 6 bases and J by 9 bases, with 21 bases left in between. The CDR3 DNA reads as TGTGCCAGCAGCCAGGAGGGGGGGGGCCTCAGTGAGCAGTTCTTC. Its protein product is CASSQEGGGLSEQFF.

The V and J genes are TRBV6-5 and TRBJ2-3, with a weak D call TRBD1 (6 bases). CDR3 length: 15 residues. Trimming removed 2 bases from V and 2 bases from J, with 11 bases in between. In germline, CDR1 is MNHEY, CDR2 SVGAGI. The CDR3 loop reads CASSYNGQLTDTQYF. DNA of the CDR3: TGTGCCAGCAGTTACAATGGACAGCTCACAGATACGCAGTATTTT.

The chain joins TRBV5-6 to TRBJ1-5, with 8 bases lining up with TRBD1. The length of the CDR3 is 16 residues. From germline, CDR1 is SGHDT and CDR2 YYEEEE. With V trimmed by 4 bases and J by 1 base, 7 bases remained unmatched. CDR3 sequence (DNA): TGTGCCAGCAGCCCTCGACAGGGGCCAAGCAATCAGCCCCAGCATTTT. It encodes CASSPRQGPSNQPQHF.

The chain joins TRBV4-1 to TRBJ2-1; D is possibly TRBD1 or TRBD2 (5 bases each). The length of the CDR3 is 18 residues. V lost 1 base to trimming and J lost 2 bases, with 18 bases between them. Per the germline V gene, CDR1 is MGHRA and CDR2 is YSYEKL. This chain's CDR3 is CASSQVRTGQEPYNEQFF. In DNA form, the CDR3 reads TGCGCCAGCAGCCAAGTCCGGACGGGGCAAGAGCCCTACAATGAGCAGTTCTTC.

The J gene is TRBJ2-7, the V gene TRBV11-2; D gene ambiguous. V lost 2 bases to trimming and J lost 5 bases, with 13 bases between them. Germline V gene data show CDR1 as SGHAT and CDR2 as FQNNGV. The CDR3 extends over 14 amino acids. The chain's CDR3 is CASSLLKLGDEQYF. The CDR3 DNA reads TGTGCCAGCAGCTTACTTAAGCTAGGCGACGAGCAGTACTTC.

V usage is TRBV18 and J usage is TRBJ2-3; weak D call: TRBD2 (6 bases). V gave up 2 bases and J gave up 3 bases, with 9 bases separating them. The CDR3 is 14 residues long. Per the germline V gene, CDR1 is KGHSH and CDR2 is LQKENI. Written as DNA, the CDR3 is TGTGCCAGCTCACCAGCGGGGCAAACAGATACGCAGTATTTT. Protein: CASSPAGQTDTQYF. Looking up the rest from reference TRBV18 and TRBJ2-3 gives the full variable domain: NAGVMQNPRHLVRRRGQEARLRCSPMKGHSHVYWYRQLPEEGLKFMVYLQKENIIDESGMPKERFSAEFPKEGPSILRIQQVVRGDSAAYFCASSPAGQTDTQYFGPGTRLTVL.

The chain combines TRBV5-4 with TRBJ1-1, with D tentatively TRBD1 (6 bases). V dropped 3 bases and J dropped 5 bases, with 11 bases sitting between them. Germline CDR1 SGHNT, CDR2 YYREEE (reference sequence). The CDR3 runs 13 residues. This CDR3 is CASSSQGPTEAFF. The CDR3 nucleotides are TGTGCCAGCAGCTCACAGGGTCCTACTGAAGCTTTCTTT.

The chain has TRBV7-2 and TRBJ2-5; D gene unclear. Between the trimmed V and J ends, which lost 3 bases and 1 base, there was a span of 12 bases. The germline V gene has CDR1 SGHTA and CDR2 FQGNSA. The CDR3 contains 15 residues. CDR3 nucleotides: TGTGCCAGCAGCTTCACGGGCCAGTCCCAAGAGACCCAGTACTTC. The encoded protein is CASSFTGQSQETQYF.

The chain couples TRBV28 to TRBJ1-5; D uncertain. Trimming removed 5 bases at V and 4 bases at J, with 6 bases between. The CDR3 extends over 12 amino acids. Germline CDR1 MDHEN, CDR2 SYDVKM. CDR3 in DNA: TGTGCCAGCAGTCCACCTAATCAGCCCCAGCATTTT. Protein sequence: CASSPPNQPQHF.

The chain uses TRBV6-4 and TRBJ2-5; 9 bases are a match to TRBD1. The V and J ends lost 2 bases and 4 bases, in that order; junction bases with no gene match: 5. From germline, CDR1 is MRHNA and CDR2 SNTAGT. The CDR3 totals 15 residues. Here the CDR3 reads CASSDKDRGRETQYF. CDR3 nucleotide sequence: TGTGCCAGCAGTGACAAGGACAGGGGCCGAGAGACCCAGTACTTC.

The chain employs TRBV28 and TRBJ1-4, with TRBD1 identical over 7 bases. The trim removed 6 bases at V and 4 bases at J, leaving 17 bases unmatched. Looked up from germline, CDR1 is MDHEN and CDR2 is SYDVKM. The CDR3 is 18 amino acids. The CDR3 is CASSINDRAKGVNEKLFF. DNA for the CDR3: TGTGCCAGCAGCATCAACGACAGGGCAAAAGGGGTTAATGAAAAACTGTTTTTT.

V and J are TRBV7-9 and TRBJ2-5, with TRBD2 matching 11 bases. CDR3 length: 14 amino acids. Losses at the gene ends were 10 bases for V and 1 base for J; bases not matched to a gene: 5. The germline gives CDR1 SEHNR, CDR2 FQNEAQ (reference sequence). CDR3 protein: CATQTSGAQETQYF. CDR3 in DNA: TGTGCCACTCAGACTAGCGGGGCCCAAGAGACCCAGTACTTC.

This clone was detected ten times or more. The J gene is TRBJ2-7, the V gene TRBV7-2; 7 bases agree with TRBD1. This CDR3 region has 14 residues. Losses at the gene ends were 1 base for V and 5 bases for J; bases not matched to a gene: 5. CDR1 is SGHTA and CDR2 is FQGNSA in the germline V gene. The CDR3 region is CASSLDGTAHEQYF. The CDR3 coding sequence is TGTGCCAGCAGCTTAGACGGGACAGCTCACGAGCAGTACTTC. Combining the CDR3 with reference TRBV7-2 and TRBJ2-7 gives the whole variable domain GAGVSQSPSNKVTEKGKDVELRCDPISGHTALYWYRQSLGQGLEFLIYFQGNSAPDKSGLPSDRFSAERTGGSVSTLTIQRTQQEDSAVYLCASSLDGTAHEQYFGPGTRLTVT.

The CDR3 loop is CASSLTLDVAYEQYF. CDR3 nucleotide sequence: TGTGCCAGCAGCTTAACCCTCGACGTTGCCTACGAGCAGTACTTC. The chain recombines TRBV7-2 with TRBJ2-7; D is unresolved. V was clipped by 2 bases and J by 2 bases, with 13 bases between them. This CDR3 spans 15 amino acids. CDR1 is SGHTA, CDR2 FQGNSA, per germline. The whole variable domain, remainder taken from reference TRBV7-2 and TRBJ2-7, is GAGVSQSPSNKVTEKGKDVELRCDPISGHTALYWYRQSLGQGLEFLIYFQGNSAPDKSGLPSDRFSAERTGGSVSTLTIQRTQQEDSAVYLCASSLTLDVAYEQYFGPGTRLTVT.

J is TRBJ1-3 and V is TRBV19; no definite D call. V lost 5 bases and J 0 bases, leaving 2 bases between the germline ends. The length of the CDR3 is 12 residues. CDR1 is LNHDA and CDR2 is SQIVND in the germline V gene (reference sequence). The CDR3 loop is CASSRSGNTIYF. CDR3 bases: TGTGCCAGTAGTCGCTCTGGAAACACCATATATTTT.

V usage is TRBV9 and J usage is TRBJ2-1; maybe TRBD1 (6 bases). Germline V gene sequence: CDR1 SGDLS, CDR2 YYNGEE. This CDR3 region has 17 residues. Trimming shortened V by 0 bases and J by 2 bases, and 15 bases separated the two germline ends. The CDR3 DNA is TGTGCCAGCAGCGTAGAGAGGGGGACCGGGACCTACAATGAGCAGTTCTTC. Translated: CASSVERGTGTYNEQFF.

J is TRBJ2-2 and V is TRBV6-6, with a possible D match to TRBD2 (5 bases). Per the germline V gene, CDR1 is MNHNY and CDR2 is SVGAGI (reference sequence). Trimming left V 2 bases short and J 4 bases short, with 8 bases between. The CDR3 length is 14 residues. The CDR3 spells CASSYPGGTGELFF. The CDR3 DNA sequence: TGTGCCAGCAGTTACCCCGGAGGCACCGGGGAGCTGTTTTTT.

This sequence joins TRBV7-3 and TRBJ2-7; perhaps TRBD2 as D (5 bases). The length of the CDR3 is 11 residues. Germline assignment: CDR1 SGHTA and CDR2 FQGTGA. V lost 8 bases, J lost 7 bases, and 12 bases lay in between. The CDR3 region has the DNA TGTGCCAGCCGGGGTCACCGGGAGCAGTACTTC. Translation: CASRGHREQYF.